The 13 T cell receptor beta chains reported below all come from one sample, sequenced in a study of blood T cell repertoires in COVID-19. Libraries were prepared by immunoSEQ multiplex PCR; TCRdb keeps only in-frame clonotypes and omits some of them. The table has 310,000 or so clones, around 88% seen once. Source material: peripheral blood. The receptors come from a woman aged 45-65 years with acute or convalescent COVID-19.

This clone was seen a single time. This chain connects TRBV28 to TRBJ2-2; D might be TRBD2 (6 bases). Per germline, CDR1 MDHEN and CDR2 SYDVKM. CDR3 length: 16 amino acids. The V end was cut by 4 bases, the J end by 2 bases, with 14 bases between. The DNA of the CDR3 is TGTGCCAGCAGTTATTCGGGACTTGAAAACACCGGGGAGCTGTTTTTT. The encoded protein is CASSYSGLENTGELFF.

This chain uses TRBV4-1 with TRBJ1-4, with D possibly TRBD1 on 6 matching bases. V lost 2 bases, J lost 5 bases, and 18 bases lay in between. The CDR3 is 17 amino acids. CDR1 and CDR2 from the germline V gene are MGHRA and YSYEKL. The CDR3, as DNA: TGCGCCAGCAGCCAACAGTTCGGGCAGGGGCGCAATGAAAAACTGTTTTTT. This sequence encodes CASSQQFGQGRNEKLFF.

About this clone itself: Other DNA sequences in this sample translate to the same CDR3. This sequence joins TRBV6-5 and TRBJ1-6; 9 bases align to TRBD1. The CDR3 has 14 amino acids. The V and J ends lost 7 bases and 6 bases, in that order; junction bases with no gene match: 4. Per germline, CDR1 MNHEY and CDR2 SVGAGI. The CDR3 spells CASKPGQGNSPLHF. DNA for the CDR3: TGTGCCAGCAAACCGGGACAGGGTAATTCACCCCTCCACTTT.

This chain uses TRBV12-5 with TRBJ1-2; 7 bases are a match to TRBD1. The CDR3 has 14 amino acids. CDR1 is LGHNT and CDR2 is FRNRAP in the germline V gene. Germline trimming cut 5 bases from V and 8 bases from J; bases unmatched to any gene: 11. The CDR3 is CASGPTGMVGGYTF. CDR3 DNA: TGTGCTAGTGGTCCGACAGGGATGGTAGGGGGCTACACCTTC. The variable domain in full, with the rest retrieved from reference TRBV12-5 and TRBJ1-2, is DARVTQTPRHKVTEMGQEVTMRCQPILGHNTVFWYRQTMMQGLELLAYFRNRAPLDDSGMPKDRFSAEMPDATLATLKIQPSEPRDSAVYFCASGPTGMVGGYTFGSGTRLTVV.

The V call is TRBV4-1, the J call TRBJ1-4; 10 bases are a match to TRBD1. CDR1 and CDR2 from the germline V gene are MGHRA and YSYEKL. This CDR3 has 15 amino acids. V gave up 5 bases and J gave up 7 bases; unmatched junction bases: 7. Written as DNA, the CDR3 is TGCGCCAGCAGCGATATCAGGGACAGGGGTGAAAAACTGTTTTTT. Translating gives CASSDIRDRGEKLFF.

This chain links TRBV18 with TRBJ2-7; D is possibly TRBD2 (7 bases). The CDR3 has 15 residues. The germline gives CDR1 KGHSH, CDR2 LQKENI. Trimming took 4 bases from V and 2 from J, leaving 15 bases between them. CDR3 residues: CASSRAGEGTYEQYF. CDR3 DNA sequence: TGTGCCAGCTCACGGGCAGGGGAGGGGACCTACGAGCAGTACTTC.

The chain joins TRBV30 to TRBJ1-5; D call uncertain. The CDR3 sequence is 13 residues long. CDR1 is GTSNPN and CDR2 is SVGIG in the germline V gene (reference sequence). The V end was cut by 0 bases, the J end by 7 bases, with 10 bases between. Here the CDR3 reads CAWSVKGAQPQHF. CDR3 coding DNA: TGTGCCTGGAGTGTAAAGGGAGCCCAGCCCCAGCATTTT. The full variable domain, with the rest looked up from reference TRBV30 and TRBJ1-5, is SQTIHQWPATLVQPVGSPLSLECTVEGTSNPNLYWYRQAAGRGLQLLFYSVGIGQISSEVPQNLSASRPQDRQFILSSKKLLLSDSGFYLCAWSVKGAQPQHFGDGTRLSIL.

The chain couples TRBV3-1 (or the pseudogene TRBV3-2) to TRBJ1-2; D remains ambiguous. Germline-derived CDR1 and CDR2 are LGHDT and YNNKEL (reference sequence). The CDR3 is made up of 13 amino acids. Trimming left V 1 base short and J 10 bases short, with 13 bases between. CDR3 nucleotide sequence: TGTGCCAGCAGCCAAGGGAGGGTCGGGTTCTACACCTTC. It encodes CASSQGRVGFYTF.

This chain's CDR3 is CASSSDSNQPQHF. The CDR3 region has the DNA TGTGCCAGCAGCTCAGACTCCAATCAGCCCCAGCATTTT. The rearrangement links TRBV5-8 to TRBJ1-5; D not resolved. This CDR3 comprises 13 residues. Germline V gene sequence: CDR1 SGHTS, CDR2 YDEGEE. Trimming took off 3 bases at V and 3 bases at J, with 7 bases between the two ends.

This clone was recorded a few times. The V and J genes are TRBV24-1 and TRBJ2-5; D uncertain. CDR1 KGHDR and CDR2 SFDVKD come from the germline V gene. With 4 bases removed from V and 5 bases from J, the gap between germline ends came to 13 bases. The CDR3 sequence is 14 residues long. CDR3 coding DNA: TGTGCCACCAGTGAATCCGGCGCGAGGGAGACCCAGTACTTC. It is translated as CATSESGARETQYF.

The chain uses TRBV12-3 or TRBV12-4 and TRBJ1-1, with 10 positions matching TRBD1. This CDR3 contains 13 residues. The junction had 1 base not matched to a gene; V was cut back by 5 bases and J by 4 bases. The CDR3, as DNA: TGTGCCAGCAGTGACAGGGGGCGCACTGAAGCTTTCTTT. It encodes CASSDRGRTEAFF.

This chain uses TRBV25-1 with TRBJ2-2; D is possibly TRBD2 (6 bases). V dropped 7 bases and J dropped 3 bases, with 12 bases sitting between them. This CDR3 is 14 amino acids long. Germline V lookup: CDR1 MGHDK, CDR2 SYGVNS. The CDR3 nucleotides read TGTGCCAGCATCCCCCCGGGGGACACCGGGGAGCTGTTTTTT. This encodes CASIPPGDTGELFF.

The rearrangement uses TRBV10-3 and TRBJ1-5, with D unresolved. The CDR3 extends over 17 amino acids. V shed 0 bases and J shed 0 bases, with 12 bases lying between them. Germline CDR1 ENHRY, CDR2 SYGVKD. CDR3 sequence (DNA): TGTGCCATCAGTGAGTCGGAGGGTTTATATAGCAATCAGCCCCAGCATTTT. Encoded protein: CAISESEGLYSNQPQHF.